This T cell receptor beta chain emerged from a study of radiotherapy plus CTLA-4 blockade in lung cancer (dated by TCRdb to about 2018). Turning to the overall study: Objective responses occurred in 15% to 20% of enrolled patients, and 31% achieved disease control.

What the authors observed across the whole study: After treatment with radiotherapy and ipilimumab, TCR clones that originated in tumors expanded in peripheral blood. The strongest predictors of response, as reported, were early dynamic changes in blood T cell clones along with a rise in serum interferon-beta after radiation.

Library construction relied on the immunoSEQ multiplex PCR assay. TCRdb took over this immuneACCESS table, retaining in-frame rearrangements with V and J assigned. Such tables are incomplete; in checked studies, under half of the missing clones stem from an unresolved V gene, and the remainder is unexplained. This sample is represented by some 71,000 clones; roughly three quarters of them were singletons. More than 15% of the sample is in the top ten clones. Focal radiation therapy combined with CTLA-4 blockade (ipilimumab) was tested in patients with chemo-refractory metastatic non-small-cell lung cancer. CDR1 and CDR2 are read off the germline V gene as MNHNS and SASEGT. Trimming at the junction amounts to 2 bases on V and 1 base on J, and the germline ends lie 22 bases apart. From its cysteine to its phenylalanine, the CDR3 spans 19 amino acids. The CDR3 DNA has 57 bases and is translated from base 1.

As to this clone: The clone's antigen remains unknown. Base quality data are lacking; no much larger clone is found one base away.

Specimen: peripheral blood, collected from a patient treated with radiotherapy plus ipilimumab. The chain couples TRBV6-1 to TRBJ2-3, and possibly TRBD2, on 6 matching bases. This TCR came from a human donor with non-small cell lung cancer whose response to radiotherapy plus ipilimumab could not be evaluated. Some clones in this sample may be carry-over from other donors' samples. The bases are TGTGCCAGCAGTGAACCCCGCGGGGCAACGATTTACGGCACAGATACGCAGTATTTT. This gives the protein CASSEPRGATIYGTDTQYF.